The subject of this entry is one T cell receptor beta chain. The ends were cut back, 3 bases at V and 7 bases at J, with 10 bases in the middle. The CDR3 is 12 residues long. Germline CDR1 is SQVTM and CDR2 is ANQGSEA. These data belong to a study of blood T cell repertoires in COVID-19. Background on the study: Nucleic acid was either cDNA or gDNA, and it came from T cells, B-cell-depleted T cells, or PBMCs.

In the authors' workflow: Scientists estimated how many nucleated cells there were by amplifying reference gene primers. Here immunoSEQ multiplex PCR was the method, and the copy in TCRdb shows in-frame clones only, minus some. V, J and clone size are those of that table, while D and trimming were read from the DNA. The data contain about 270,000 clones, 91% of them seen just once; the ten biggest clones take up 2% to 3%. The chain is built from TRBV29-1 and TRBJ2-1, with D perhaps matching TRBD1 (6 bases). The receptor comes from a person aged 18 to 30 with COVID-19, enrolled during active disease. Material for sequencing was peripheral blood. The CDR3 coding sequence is TGCAGCGTTGAGGTAGGGGGTAATGAGCAGTTCTTC. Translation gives CSVEVGGNEQFF.